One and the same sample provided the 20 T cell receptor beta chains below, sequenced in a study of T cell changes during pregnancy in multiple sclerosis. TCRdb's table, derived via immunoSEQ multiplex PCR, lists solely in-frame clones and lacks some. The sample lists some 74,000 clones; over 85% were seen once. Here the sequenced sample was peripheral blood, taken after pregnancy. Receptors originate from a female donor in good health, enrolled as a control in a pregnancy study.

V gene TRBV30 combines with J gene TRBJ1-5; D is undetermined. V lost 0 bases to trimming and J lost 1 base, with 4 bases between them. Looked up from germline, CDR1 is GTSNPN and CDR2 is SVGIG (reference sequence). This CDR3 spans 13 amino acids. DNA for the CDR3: TGTGCCTGGAGTGTTGGCAGCAATCAGCCCCAGCATTTT. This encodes CAWSVGSNQPQHF.

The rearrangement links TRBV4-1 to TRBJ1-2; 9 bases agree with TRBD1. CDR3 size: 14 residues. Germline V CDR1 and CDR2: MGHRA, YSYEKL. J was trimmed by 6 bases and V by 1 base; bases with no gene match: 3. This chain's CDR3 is CASSQAWTGDGYTF. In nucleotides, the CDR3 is TGCGCCAGCAGCCAAGCCTGGACAGGGGATGGCTACACCTTC.

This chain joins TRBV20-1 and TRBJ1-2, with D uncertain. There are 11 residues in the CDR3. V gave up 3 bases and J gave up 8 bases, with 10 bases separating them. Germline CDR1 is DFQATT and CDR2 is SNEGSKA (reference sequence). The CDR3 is CSASPGVGYTF. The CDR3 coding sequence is TGCAGTGCTAGTCCCGGGGTCGGCTACACCTTC.

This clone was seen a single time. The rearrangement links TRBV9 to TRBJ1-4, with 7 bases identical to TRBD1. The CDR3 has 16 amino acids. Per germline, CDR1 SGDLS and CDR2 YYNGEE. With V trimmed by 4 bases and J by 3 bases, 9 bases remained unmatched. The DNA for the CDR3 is TGTGCCAGCAGCTCAAGTCCCGGGACAGCTAATGAAAAACTGTTTTTT. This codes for CASSSSPGTANEKLFF.

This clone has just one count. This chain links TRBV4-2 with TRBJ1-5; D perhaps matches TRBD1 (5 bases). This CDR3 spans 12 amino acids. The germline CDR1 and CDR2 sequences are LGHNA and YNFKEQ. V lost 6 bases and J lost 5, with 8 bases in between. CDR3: CASRGGDQPQHF. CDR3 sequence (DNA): TGTGCCAGCAGAGGAGGGGATCAGCCCCAGCATTTT.

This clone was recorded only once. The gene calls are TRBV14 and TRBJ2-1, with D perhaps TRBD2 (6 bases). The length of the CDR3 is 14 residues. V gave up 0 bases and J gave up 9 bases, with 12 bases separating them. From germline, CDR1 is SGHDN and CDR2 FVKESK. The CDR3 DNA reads TGTGCCAGCAGCCAAGAGAGGAGGGTCGGTGAGCAGTTCTTC. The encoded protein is CASSQERRVGEQFF.

The CDR3 region has the DNA TGTGCCAGCAGCTCCAGGGAGGTTTTCAATGAGCAGTTCTTC. Translated, it gives CASSSREVFNEQFF. The chain has TRBV13 and TRBJ2-1; D may be TRBD2 (6 bases). The ends were cut back, 4 bases at V and 6 bases at J, with 13 bases in the middle. The germline gives CDR1 PRHDT, CDR2 FYEKMQ (reference sequence). This CDR3 is built from 14 residues.

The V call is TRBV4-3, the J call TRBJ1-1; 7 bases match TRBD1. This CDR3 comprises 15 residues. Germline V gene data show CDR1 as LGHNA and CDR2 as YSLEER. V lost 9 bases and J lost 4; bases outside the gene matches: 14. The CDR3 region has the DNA TGCGCCAGTAAGGAGGAGGGGGCGGGGGGCACTGAAGCTTTCTTT. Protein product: CASKEEGAGGTEAFF.

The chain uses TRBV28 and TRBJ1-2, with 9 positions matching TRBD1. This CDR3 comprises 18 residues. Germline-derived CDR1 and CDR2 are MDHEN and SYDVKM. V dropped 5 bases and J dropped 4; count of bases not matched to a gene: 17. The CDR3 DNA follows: TGTGCCAGCAGTCCCATCTCGACGGACAGGGGATCTCTCTATGGCTACACCTTC. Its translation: CASSPISTDRGSLYGYTF.

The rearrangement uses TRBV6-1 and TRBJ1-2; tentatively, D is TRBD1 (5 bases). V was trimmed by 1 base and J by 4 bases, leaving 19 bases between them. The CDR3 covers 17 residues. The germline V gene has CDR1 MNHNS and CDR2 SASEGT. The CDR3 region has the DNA TGTGCCAGCAGTGAAGGACCCTATGGGGGGAGAAGCTATGGCTACACCTTC. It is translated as CASSEGPYGGRSYGYTF.

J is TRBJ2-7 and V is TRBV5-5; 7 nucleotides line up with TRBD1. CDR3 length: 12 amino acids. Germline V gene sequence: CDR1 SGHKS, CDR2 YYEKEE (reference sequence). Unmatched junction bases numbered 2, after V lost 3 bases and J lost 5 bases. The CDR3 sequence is CASSSGGNEQYF. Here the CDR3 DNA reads TGTGCCAGCAGCTCAGGGGGTAACGAGCAGTACTTC. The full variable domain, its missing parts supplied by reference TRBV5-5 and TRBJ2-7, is DAGVTQSPTHLIKTRGQQVTLRCSPISGHKSVSWYQQVLGQGPQFIFQYYEKEERGRGNFPDRFSARQFPNYSSELNVNALLLGDSALYLCASSSGGNEQYFGPGTRLTVT.

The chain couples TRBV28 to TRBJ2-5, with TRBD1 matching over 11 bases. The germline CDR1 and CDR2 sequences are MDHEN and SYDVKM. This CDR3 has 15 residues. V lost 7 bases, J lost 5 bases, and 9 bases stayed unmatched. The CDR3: CASNKGQGALETQYF. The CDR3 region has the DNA TGTGCCAGCAACAAAGGACAGGGGGCGCTGGAGACCCAGTACTTC.

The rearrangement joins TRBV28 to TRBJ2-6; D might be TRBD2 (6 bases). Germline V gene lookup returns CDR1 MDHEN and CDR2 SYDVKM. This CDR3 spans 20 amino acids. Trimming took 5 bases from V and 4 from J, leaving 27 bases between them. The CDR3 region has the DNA TGTGCCAGCAGTGTGAAGCCGGGACGGGGGATACGTTGGGGGGCCAACGTCCTGACTTTC. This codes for CASSVKPGRGIRWGANVLTF.

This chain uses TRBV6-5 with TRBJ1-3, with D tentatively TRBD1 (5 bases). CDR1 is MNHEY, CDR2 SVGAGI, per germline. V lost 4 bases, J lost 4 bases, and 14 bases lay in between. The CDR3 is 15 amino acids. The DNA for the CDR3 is TGTGCCAGCAGTTCTCAGGGTGGTATCGGAAACACCATATATTTT. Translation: CASSSQGGIGNTIYF.

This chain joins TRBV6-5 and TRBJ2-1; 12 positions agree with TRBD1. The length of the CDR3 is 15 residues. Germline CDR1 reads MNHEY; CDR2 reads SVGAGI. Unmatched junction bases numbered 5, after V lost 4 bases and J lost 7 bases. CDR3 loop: CASSWGQGARNEQFF. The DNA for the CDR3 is TGTGCCAGCAGTTGGGGACAGGGGGCGAGGAATGAGCAGTTCTTC.

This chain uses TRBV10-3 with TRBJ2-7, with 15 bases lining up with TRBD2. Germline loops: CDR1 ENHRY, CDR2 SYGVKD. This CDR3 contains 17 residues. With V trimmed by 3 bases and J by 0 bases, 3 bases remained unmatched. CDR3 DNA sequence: TGTGCCATCAGTGACGGGACTAGCGGGAGGAGCTCCTACGAGCAGTACTTC. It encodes CAISDGTSGRSSYEQYF.

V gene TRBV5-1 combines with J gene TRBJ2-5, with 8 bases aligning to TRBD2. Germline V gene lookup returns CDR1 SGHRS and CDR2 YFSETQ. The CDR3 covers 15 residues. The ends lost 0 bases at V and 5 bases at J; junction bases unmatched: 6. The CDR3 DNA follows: TGCGCCAGCAGCTTGGGAGGTAGCGGGGCCGAGACCCAGTACTTC. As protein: CASSLGGSGAETQYF.

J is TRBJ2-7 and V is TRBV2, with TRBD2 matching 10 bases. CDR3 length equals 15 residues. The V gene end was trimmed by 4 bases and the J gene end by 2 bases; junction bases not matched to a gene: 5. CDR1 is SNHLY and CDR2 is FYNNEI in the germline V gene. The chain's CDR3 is CASSAGTSATYEQYF. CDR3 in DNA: TGTGCCAGCAGTGCTGGGACTAGCGCCACCTACGAGCAGTACTTC.

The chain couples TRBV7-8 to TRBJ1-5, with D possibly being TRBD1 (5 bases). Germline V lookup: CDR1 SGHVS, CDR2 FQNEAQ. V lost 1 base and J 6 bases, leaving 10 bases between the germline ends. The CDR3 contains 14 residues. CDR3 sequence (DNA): TGTGCCAGCAGCTTAGACGTGGGGGGTCAGCCCCAGCATTTT. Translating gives CASSLDVGGQPQHF.

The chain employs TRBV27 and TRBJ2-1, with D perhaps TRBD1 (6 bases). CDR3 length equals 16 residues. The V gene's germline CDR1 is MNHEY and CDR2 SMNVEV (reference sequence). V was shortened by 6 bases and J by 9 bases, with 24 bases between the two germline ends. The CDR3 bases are TGTGCCAGCAGCCCCTCGAGGACGACAGGCACGAGTGAGCAGTTCTTC. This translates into CASSPSRTTGTSEQFF.